The 7 T cell receptor beta chains below all came from one sample that was sequenced in a study of control samples from healthy donors and cancer patients. The assay was immunoSEQ multiplex PCR, and TCRdb's table has in-frame clones only and misses some. The sample has 130,000 or so clones, 88% seen once. Material: blood. The receptors derive from a man aged 45-60 years in good health.

V usage is TRBV7-2 and J usage is TRBJ1-4, with 11 bases lining up with TRBD1. Per the germline V gene, CDR1 is SGHTA and CDR2 is FQGNSA. There are 18 residues in the CDR3. V shed 2 bases, J shed 6 bases, and the junction held 11 bases outside the gene matches. The CDR3 here is CASSLRWTGGASDEKLFF. The CDR3 region has the DNA TGTGCCAGCAGCTTAAGGTGGACAGGGGGCGCGAGTGATGAAAAACTGTTTTTT.

This chain uses TRBV5-1 with TRBJ2-3; tentatively, D is TRBD1 (6 bases). The CDR3 has 15 residues. Germline CDR1 and CDR2: SGHRS and YFSETQ. Trimming took 4 bases from V and 2 from J, leaving 14 bases between them. The CDR3 bases are TGCGCCAGCAGCCGGGGCGGACAGACCACAGATACGCAGTATTTT. It codes for CASSRGGQTTDTQYF.

The chain is built from TRBV5-8 and TRBJ1-3; D may be TRBD1 (6 bases). Trimming took off 6 bases at V and 4 bases at J, with 11 bases between the two ends. Germline CDR1 SGHTS, CDR2 YDEGEE. This CDR3 is 13 amino acids long. Here the CDR3 DNA reads TGTGCCAGCAACAGGGTCTCGGGAAACACCATATATTTT. Protein sequence: CASNRVSGNTIYF.

The genes are TRBV24-1 and TRBJ2-7; 9 bases fit TRBD1. V was pared by 5 bases and J by 2 bases, with 3 bases of the junction left unmatched. The V gene's germline CDR1 is KGHDR and CDR2 SFDVKD. The CDR3 is 14 amino acids. CDR3 protein: CATSVGTGTYEQYF. The DNA of the CDR3 is TGTGCCACCAGTGTCGGGACAGGGACCTACGAGCAGTACTTC.

V is TRBV5-4 and J is TRBJ2-2; possible D gene TRBD1, 7 bases. The CDR3 is 16 residues long. The germline gives CDR1 SGHNT, CDR2 YYREEE (reference sequence). Trimming left V 4 bases short and J 2 bases short, with 15 bases between. Here the CDR3 reads CASSPQGGINTGELFF. CDR3 DNA: TGTGCCAGCAGCCCTCAGGGGGGCATAAACACCGGGGAGCTGTTTTTT.

This clone was recorded once. The V and J genes are TRBV4-1 and TRBJ2-7; TRBD1 matches at 9 bases. The J segment lost 3 bases and the V segment lost 1 base, leaving 7 bases of the junction unmatched. The length of the CDR3 is 16 residues. CDR1 and CDR2 (germline): MGHRA, YSYEKL. Written as DNA, the CDR3 is TGCGCCAGCAGCCAAGTAATACAGGGGGCGGGCTACGAGCAGTACTTC. Protein sequence: CASSQVIQGAGYEQYF.

The chain joins TRBV18 to TRBJ1-1; D uncertain. This CDR3 is built from 16 residues. Between the trimmed V and J ends, which lost 5 bases and 1 base, there was a span of 17 bases. The germline CDR1 and CDR2 sequences are KGHSH and LQKENI. In DNA form, the CDR3 reads TGTGCCAGCTCATTAAAAACCGCAGAGTCGAACACTGAAGCTTTCTTT. Protein sequence: CASSLKTAESNTEAFF.